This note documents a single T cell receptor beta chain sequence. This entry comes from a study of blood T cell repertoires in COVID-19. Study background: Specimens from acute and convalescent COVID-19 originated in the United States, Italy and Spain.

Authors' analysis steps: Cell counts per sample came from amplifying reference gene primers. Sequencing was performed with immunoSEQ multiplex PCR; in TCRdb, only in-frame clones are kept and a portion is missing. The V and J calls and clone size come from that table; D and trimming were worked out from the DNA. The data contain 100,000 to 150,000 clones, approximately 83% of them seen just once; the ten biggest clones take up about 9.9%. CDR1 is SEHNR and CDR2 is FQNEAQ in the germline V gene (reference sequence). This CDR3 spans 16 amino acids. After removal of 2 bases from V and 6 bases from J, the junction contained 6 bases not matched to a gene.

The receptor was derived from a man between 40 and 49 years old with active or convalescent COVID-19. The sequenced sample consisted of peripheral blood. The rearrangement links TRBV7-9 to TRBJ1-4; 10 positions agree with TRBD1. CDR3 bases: TGTGCCAGCAGCTTAATCCCGGGACAGGGGTATGAAAAACTGTTTTTT. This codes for CASSLIPGQGYEKLFF. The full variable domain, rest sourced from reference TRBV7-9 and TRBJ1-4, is DTGVSQNPRHKITKRGQNVTFRCDPISEHNRLYWYRQTLGQGPEFLTYFQNEAQLEKSRLLSDRFSAERPKGSFSTLEIQRTEQGDSAMYLCASSLIPGQGYEKLFFGSGTQLSVL.